One and the same sample provided the 29 T cell receptor beta chains below, sequenced in a study of blood T cell repertoires in COVID-19. Assay used: immunoSEQ multiplex PCR; TCRdb lists only in-frame clones, some missing. The sample has 150,000 to 200,000 clones; around 85% are singletons. The sequenced sample consisted of peripheral blood. The receptors derive from a human donor with acute or convalescent COVID-19. The donor label of this sample is uncertain.

The chain carries TRBV19 and TRBJ1-2; 9 nucleotides agree with TRBD1. This CDR3 spans 14 amino acids. In germline, CDR1 is LNHDA, CDR2 SQIVND (reference sequence). With V trimmed by 7 bases and J by 5 bases, 8 bases remained unmatched. CDR3 loop: CASTTRDREYGYTF. CDR3 bases: TGTGCCAGTACCACTCGGGACAGGGAGTATGGCTACACCTTC.

The V call is TRBV2, the J call TRBJ1-5; unclear D gene. Germline V gene lookup returns CDR1 SNHLY and CDR2 FYNNEI. The CDR3 has 13 residues. V lost 5 bases and J lost 6, with 11 bases in between. The CDR3 coding sequence is TGTGCCAGCAGTCAAGATCCCTCTCAGCCCCAGCATTTT. Its protein product is CASSQDPSQPQHF.

This sequence joins TRBV19 and TRBJ2-1; TRBD2 matches at 11 bases. CDR1 LNHDA and CDR2 SQIVND come from the germline V gene (reference sequence). The CDR3 has 16 amino acids. The V gene end was trimmed by 3 bases and the J gene end by 4 bases; junction bases not matched to a gene: 5. CDR3 DNA: TGTGCCAGTAGTATTTTTTCTAGCGGGGGGTACAATGAGCAGTTCTTC. It is translated as CASSIFSSGGYNEQFF.

The chain employs TRBV19 and TRBJ2-1, with TRBD1 matching 11 bases. The V gene end was trimmed by 7 bases and the J gene end by 4 bases; junction bases not matched to a gene: 6. From germline, CDR1 is LNHDA and CDR2 SQIVND (reference sequence). The length of the CDR3 is 15 residues. DNA of the CDR3: TGTGCCAGTAAAACGGACAGGGGGCCTTACAATGAGCAGTTCTTC. Its protein is CASKTDRGPYNEQFF.

This sequence joins TRBV2 and TRBJ2-3; D is possibly TRBD2 (6 bases). The CDR3 runs to 19 residues. Germline V gene lookup returns CDR1 SNHLY and CDR2 FYNNEI. Trimming shortened V by 3 bases and J by 3 bases, and 25 bases separated the two germline ends. The CDR3 DNA is TGTGCCAGCAGTGACCAATGGGACTTAGGTGGGCTGGGAACAGATACGCAGTATTTT. Its protein is CASSDQWDLGGLGTDTQYF. Full variable domain (rest looked up from reference TRBV2 and TRBJ2-3): EPEVTQTPSHQVTQMGQEVILRCVPISNHLYFYWYRQILGQKVEFLVSFYNNEISEKSEIFDDQFSVERPDGSNFTLKIRSTKLEDSAMYFCASSDQWDLGGLGTDTQYFGPGTRLTVL.

The CDR3 DNA is TGTGCCAGCAGCCTCGGACAGTGGGATCAGCCCCAGCATTTT. The encoded protein is CASSLGQWDQPQHF. The rearrangement uses TRBV28 and TRBJ1-5, with D maybe TRBD1 (6 bases). Germline V gives CDR1 MDHEN, CDR2 SYDVKM. The CDR3 extends over 14 amino acids. V dropped 6 bases and J dropped 5 bases, with 14 bases sitting between them. Supplemented by reference TRBV28 and TRBJ1-5, the full variable domain reads DVKVTQSSRYLVKRTGEKVFLECVQDMDHENMFWYRQDPGLGLRLIYFSYDVKMKEKGDIPEGYSVSREKKERFSLILESASTNQTSMYLCASSLGQWDQPQHFGDGTRLSIL.

CDR3 in DNA: TGTGCCAGCAGTTACGGTACGGGACAGCCCCAGCATTTT. Its translation is CASSYGTGQPQHF. The genes are TRBV12-3 or TRBV12-4 and TRBJ1-5; D is unresolved. The CDR3 loop spans 13 amino acids. Trimming removed 4 bases at V and 7 bases at J, with 11 bases between.

The V and J genes are TRBV2 and TRBJ1-5; maybe TRBD1 (6 bases). The germline V gene encodes CDR1 SNHLY and CDR2 FYNNEI. V shed 4 bases and J shed 9 bases, with 10 bases lying between them. The length of the CDR3 is 12 residues. The CDR3 DNA sequence: TGTGCCAGCAGTGGTAAGGGGGTGCCCCAGCATTTT. Its translation is CASSGKGVPQHF.

This rearrangement joins TRBV6-6 to TRBJ2-3; 9 bases agree with TRBD2. The CDR3 totals 15 residues. The V and J ends lost 4 bases and 3 bases, in that order; junction bases with no gene match: 5. Per germline, CDR1 MNHNY and CDR2 SVGAGI (reference sequence). CDR3 sequence: CASSWGGGATDTQYF. The CDR3 DNA reads as TGTGCCAGCAGTTGGGGCGGGGGGGCTACAGATACGCAGTATTTT.

The chain has TRBV7-8 and TRBJ1-5; D gene ambiguous. The CDR3 runs 17 residues. Germline CDR1 SGHVS, CDR2 FQNEAQ. V gave up 0 bases and J gave up 4 bases, with 16 bases separating them. DNA for the CDR3: TGTGCCAGCAGCTTAGCCTCAGAGACACTCTATAATCAGCCCCAGCATTTT. It yields the protein CASSLASETLYNQPQHF. The whole variable domain, remainder taken from reference TRBV7-8 and TRBJ1-5, is GAGVSQSPRYKVAKRGQDVALRCDPISGHVSLFWYQQALGQGPEFLTYFQNEAQLDKSGLPSDRFFAERPEGSVSTLKIQRTQQEDSAVYLCASSLASETLYNQPQHFGDGTRLSIL.

The chain employs TRBV19 and TRBJ2-3, with 10 bases lining up with TRBD1. Germline values: CDR1 LNHDA, CDR2 SQIVND (reference sequence). The CDR3 spans 15 residues. J lost 5 bases, V lost 3 bases, and 5 bases had no gene match. CDR3 coding DNA: TGTGCCAGTAGTATCGGGACAGGGGCCCTAGATACGCAGTATTTT. It translates to CASSIGTGALDTQYF.

This clone was seen just once. The chain uses TRBV19 and TRBJ2-3; D gene uncertain. CDR1 is LNHDA and CDR2 is SQIVND in the germline V gene (reference sequence). The CDR3 totals 18 residues. Trimming left V 0 bases short and J 3 bases short, with 19 bases between. CDR3 residues: CASSIDWSTSPVTDTQYF. The CDR3 bases are TGTGCCAGTAGTATAGATTGGTCGACTTCCCCCGTGACAGATACGCAGTATTTT.

Ten or more counts support this clone. The chain combines TRBV13 with TRBJ1-3; D possibly corresponds to TRBD1 (6 bases). There are 15 residues in the CDR3. Trimming took off 5 bases at V and 2 bases at J, with 13 bases between the two ends. Germline lookup yields CDR1 PRHDT and CDR2 FYEKMQ (reference sequence). The chain's CDR3 is CASSRRDTTGNTIYF. In DNA, the CDR3 is TGTGCCAGCAGCCGCAGGGACACAACTGGAAACACCATATATTTT.

The genes are TRBV21-1 and TRBJ1-1. TRBV21-1 represents a pseudogene. The CDR3 runs 16 residues. The CDR3 here is CASSRGTAGSGTEAFF. The CDR3 DNA follows: TGTGCCAGCAGCAGGGGAACTGCGGGGTCTGGCACTGAAGCTTTCTTT.

The chain joins TRBV19 to TRBJ1-5; no firm D call. V lost 2 bases and J lost 0, with 11 bases in between. Germline CDR1 is LNHDA and CDR2 is SQIVND (reference sequence). The CDR3 totals 16 residues. CDR3: CASSILTVYSNQPQHF. DNA for the CDR3: TGTGCCAGTAGTATATTAACAGTCTATAGCAATCAGCCCCAGCATTTT.

The rearrangement links TRBV5-5 to TRBJ1-1, with 10 nucleotides matching TRBD1. The CDR3 covers 15 residues. The V gene's germline CDR1 is SGHKS and CDR2 YYEKEE (reference sequence). The ends lost 0 bases at V and 3 bases at J; junction bases unmatched: 2. The CDR3 bases are TGTGCCAGCAGCTTGGAGGGACAGGGGTACACTGAAGCTTTCTTT. Its protein is CASSLEGQGYTEAFF.

The V and J genes are TRBV4-1 and TRBJ2-3; TRBD1 aligns across 8 bases. The CDR3 runs to 19 residues. V shed 2 bases, J shed 0 bases, and the junction held 13 bases outside the gene matches. Germline V gene sequence: CDR1 MGHRA, CDR2 YSYEKL. CDR3 residues: CASSQRSRQGHPSTDTQYF. For the CDR3, the DNA is TGCGCCAGCAGCCAAAGAAGCCGACAGGGGCACCCAAGCACAGATACGCAGTATTTT.

V and J are TRBV6-2 or TRBV6-3 and TRBJ2-7; TRBD1 matches at 7 bases. Germline V CDR1 and CDR2: MNHEY, SVGEGT. The V and J ends lost 6 bases and 7 bases, in that order; junction bases with no gene match: 6. CDR3 length: 12 amino acids. The chain's CDR3 is CASSLGQREQYF. Here the CDR3 DNA reads TGTGCCAGCAGCCTGGGACAGAGAGAGCAGTACTTC.

The chain is built from TRBV12-5 and TRBJ1-1; 9 bases align to TRBD1. Germline trimming cut 6 bases from V and 4 bases from J; bases unmatched to any gene: 6. This CDR3 is built from 14 residues. Germline lookup yields CDR1 LGHNT and CDR2 FRNRAP. CDR3 sequence (DNA): TGTGCTAGTGGCCCGAGGACAGGGGCCACTGAAGCTTTCTTT. Translated: CASGPRTGATEAFF.

The rearrangement uses TRBV6-6 and TRBJ2-7; 10 nucleotides agree with TRBD1. The germline CDR1 and CDR2 sequences are MNHNY and SVGAGI (reference sequence). The CDR3 totals 15 residues. The V segment lost 5 bases and the J segment 3 bases; nucleotides outside the gene matches: 7. This CDR3 is CASSPPGQGSYEQYF. The CDR3 bases are TGTGCCAGCAGTCCCCCGGGACAGGGGAGCTACGAGCAGTACTTC.

The V call is TRBV10-1, the J call TRBJ1-1, with 11 bases matching TRBD1. The CDR3 covers 13 residues. The V and J ends lost 4 bases and 5 bases, in that order; junction bases with no gene match: 0. The germline gives CDR1 WNHNN, CDR2 SYGVQD (reference sequence). The CDR3: CASSGDRGTEAFF. In DNA, the CDR3 is TGCGCCAGCAGTGGGGACAGGGGGACTGAAGCTTTCTTT.

This clone was seen repeatedly, ten times or more. The rearrangement uses TRBV27 and TRBJ2-7; 9 bases are shared with TRBD1. J lost 5 bases, V lost 5 bases, and 7 bases had no gene match. CDR1 is MNHEY and CDR2 is SMNVEV in the germline V gene (reference sequence). This CDR3 contains 14 residues. CDR3 in amino acids: CASSEGQGLHEQYF. The CDR3 nucleotides are TGTGCCAGCAGTGAGGGACAGGGTTTGCACGAGCAGTACTTC.

This chain connects TRBV11-3 to TRBJ2-1, with a tentative D call TRBD1 (5 bases). The V end lost 5 bases, the J end lost 6 bases, and 5 bases lay between the germline ends. The CDR3 runs 11 residues. CDR1 and CDR2 from the germline V gene are SGHNT and YENEEA. The CDR3 spells CASSQGNEQFF. DNA of the CDR3: TGTGCCAGCAGCCAGGGCAATGAGCAGTTCTTC.

The V gene is TRBV19, the J gene TRBJ2-1; TRBD2 aligns across 11 bases. Germline lookup yields CDR1 LNHDA and CDR2 SQIVND (reference sequence). Unmatched junction bases numbered 4, after V lost 5 bases and J lost 1 base. This CDR3 is built from 16 residues. CDR3 in DNA: TGTGCCAGTAGTTCTTGGACTAGCGGGTCCTACAATGAGCAGTTCTTC. It codes for CASSSWTSGSYNEQFF.

This rearrangement joins TRBV24-1 to TRBJ2-2, with D unresolved. The length of the CDR3 is 16 residues. CDR1 is KGHDR, CDR2 SFDVKD, per germline. The germline V and J ends were trimmed by 1 base and 4 bases, with 12 bases remaining between them. The CDR3 is CATSDFSYGSTGELFF. The CDR3 DNA is TGTGCCACCAGTGATTTTTCCTACGGTTCCACCGGGGAGCTGTTTTTT.

The genes are TRBV30 and TRBJ2-5; TRBD2 matches 13 bases. The CDR3 consists of 16 residues. The V segment lost 5 bases and the J segment 0 bases; nucleotides outside the gene matches: 6. The germline gives CDR1 GTSNPN, CDR2 SVGIG (reference sequence). This CDR3 is CAWGLAGAPYQETQYF. The CDR3 region has the DNA TGTGCCTGGGGACTAGCGGGGGCTCCGTACCAAGAGACCCAGTACTTC.

This clone was seen once. The chain uses TRBV2 and TRBJ1-3; D call uncertain. The CDR3 covers 15 residues. The germline V and J ends were trimmed by 5 bases and 0 bases, with 11 bases remaining between them. Germline assignment: CDR1 SNHLY and CDR2 FYNNEI. The CDR3 DNA reads as TGTGCCAGCAGTACTCAACCGAGCTCTGGAAACACCATATATTTT. This sequence encodes CASSTQPSSGNTIYF.

This chain uses TRBV27 with TRBJ2-7; perhaps TRBD1 as D (5 bases). Trimming removed 0 bases at V and 7 bases at J, with 16 bases between. Germline-derived CDR1 and CDR2 are MNHEY and SMNVEV (reference sequence). This CDR3 comprises 15 residues. Here the CDR3 DNA reads TGTGCCAGCAGTTTATCGTGGAGTCAGGGCGGTGAGCAGTACTTC. It yields the protein CASSLSWSQGGEQYF.

The chain carries TRBV14 and TRBJ1-5, with a tentative D call TRBD1 (6 bases). CDR3 length: 20 residues. Germline values: CDR1 SGHDN, CDR2 FVKESK. Trimming left V 0 bases short and J 3 bases short, with 24 bases between. CDR3 DNA sequence: TGTGCCAGCAGCCAAGATTGGCAAGGATCCAGGACAGTCTACAATCAGCCCCAGCATTTT. It translates to CASSQDWQGSRTVYNQPQHF.